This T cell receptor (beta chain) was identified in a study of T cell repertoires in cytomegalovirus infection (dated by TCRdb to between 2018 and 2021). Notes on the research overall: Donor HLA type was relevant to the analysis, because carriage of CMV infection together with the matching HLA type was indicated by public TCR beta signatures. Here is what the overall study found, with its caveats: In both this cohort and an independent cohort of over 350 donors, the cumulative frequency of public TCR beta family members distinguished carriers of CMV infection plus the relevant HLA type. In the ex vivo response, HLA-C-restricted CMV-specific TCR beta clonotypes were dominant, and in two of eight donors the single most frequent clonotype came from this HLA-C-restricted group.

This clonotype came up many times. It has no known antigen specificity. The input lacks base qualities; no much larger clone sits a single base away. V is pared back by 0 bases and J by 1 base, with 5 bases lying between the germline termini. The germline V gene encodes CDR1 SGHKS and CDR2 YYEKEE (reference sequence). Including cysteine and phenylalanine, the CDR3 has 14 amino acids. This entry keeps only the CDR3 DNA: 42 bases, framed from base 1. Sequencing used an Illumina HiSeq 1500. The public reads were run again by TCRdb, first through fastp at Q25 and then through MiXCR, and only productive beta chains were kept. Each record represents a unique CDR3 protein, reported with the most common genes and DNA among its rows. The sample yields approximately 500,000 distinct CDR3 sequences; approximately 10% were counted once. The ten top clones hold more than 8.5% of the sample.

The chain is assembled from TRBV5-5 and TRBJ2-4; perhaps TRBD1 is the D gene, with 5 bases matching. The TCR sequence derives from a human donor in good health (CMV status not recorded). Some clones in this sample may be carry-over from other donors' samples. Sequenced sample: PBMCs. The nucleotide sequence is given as TGTGCCAGCAGCTTGGAGGGGGCCAAAAACATTCAGTACTTC. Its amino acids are CASSLEGAKNIQYF.